This TCR beta chain was sequenced during a study of cytomegalovirus exposure and HLA in healthy donors. The PCR employed 60 Vbeta primers together with 13 Jbeta primers. Sequenced by immunoSEQ multiplex PCR; TCRdb stores in-frame clones only, minus some. The sample holds more than 150,000 clones; around three quarters are singletons and the top ten take about 2.5%. The CDR3 has 16 amino acids. Germline values: CDR1 SGHNT, CDR2 YENEEA. V lost 5 bases to trimming and J lost 0 bases; unmatched junction nucleotides: 7. The source of this sequence is a woman under 40 in good health and CMV-seropositive. V gene TRBV11-3 combines with J gene TRBJ2-4, with 7 bases fitting TRBD2. Sequencing was done on a sample of PBMCs. CDR3 residues: CASSPLAVLAKNIQYF. CDR3 DNA sequence: TGTGCCAGCAGCCCTCTAGCGGTGCTAGCCAAAAACATTCAGTACTTC.